The present T cell receptor beta chain was sequenced within a study of cytomegalovirus exposure and HLA in healthy donors. V lost 1 base, J lost 1 base, and 7 bases lay in between. CDR1 SGDLS and CDR2 YYNGEE come from the germline V gene. The CDR3 extends over 14 amino acids. Donors showed nominal health when sampled, although they likely had unrecorded immune exposures. PCR was performed using 60 Vbeta and 13 Jbeta primers. TCRdb's table, derived via immunoSEQ multiplex PCR, lists solely in-frame clones and lacks some. This table has 150,000 or so clones, about 74% appearing once. The material sequenced was PBMCs. The receptor's source is a man in his forties in good health and CMV-seropositive. The rearrangement uses TRBV9 and TRBJ2-3; D is perhaps TRBD2 (5 bases). In DNA form, the CDR3 reads TGTGCCAGCAGCGTAAACGGGGGCACAGATACGCAGTATTTT. As protein: CASSVNGGTDTQYF.